The present entry profiles one T cell receptor beta chain with its context. This clone has a single count. Its antigen is not yet known. The record has no base qualities; no much larger clone is one base away. The data originate from a study of blood T cell repertoires in COVID-19 (dated by TCRdb to 2018 to 2020). Study-wide context: Collaborator samples came from the United States, Italy and Spain and covered acute and convalescent phases of COVID-19. Deeply sampled blood TCRbeta repertoires from subjects exposed to, actively infected with, or recovered from COVID-19 were included in the dataset. Samples came from the ongoing ImmuneRACE study (first 160 participants) plus 1,254 subjects from 6 global collaborators. The sample metadata nearly always contained a de-identified subject ID, COVID-19 status, age in years and sex. The prospective study material was composed of cDNA or gDNA derived from T cells, B-cell-depleted T cells, or PBMCs. The repertoires were made available in a free public database intended to serve as a resource for research on the immune response to SARS-CoV-2. Where HLA class I and class II types were available, the types were taken from metadata supplied by the sample provider, not from assay-based typing.

Trimmed from V: 0 bases; trimmed from J: 3 bases; junction bases lacking a gene match: 2. CDR1 and CDR2 were assigned from the germline V gene as SGHRS and YFSETQ. The cysteine opens and the phenylalanine closes a CDR3 of 15 amino acids. Just CDR3 DNA is preserved here, 45 bases in frame from base 1. Whole blood was collected in K2EDTA tubes by collaborating institutions according to the institutions' own protocols. For TCRbeta analysis, collaborator samples were shipped as frozen whole blood, as isolated PBMCs, or as DNA extracted from either sample type. The full study reports these points: Clinical and demographic metadata were provided uncurated, with the amount varying by source and participant.

The immunoSEQ Assay, a bias-controlled multiplex PCR, was used to amplify TCRbeta CDR3 regions from genomic DNA. As for the original processing: The number of nucleated cells in each sample was estimated from the amplification of reference gene primers within the assay. Sequence reads were collapsed and filtered to measure the absolute abundance of every unique TCRbeta CDR3 rearrangement. Productive Simpson clonality was computed per sample as the square root of Simpson's diversity index over productive rearrangements. The table was pulled from immuneACCESS by TCRdb, which kept in-frame rearrangements only. Such tables lose some clones; where checked, under half of the loss comes from unresolved V genes, and the rest has no known cause. The DNA was the basis for D and trimming; V, J and clone size are from that table. The sample table shows approximately 170,000 clones, and approximately 79% are seen once. The ten top clones hold 3% of the sample.

The sample consisted of peripheral blood. The sequence is built from TRBV5-1 and TRBJ2-1, with TRBD2 matching 8 junction bases. This clonotype was obtained from a woman older than 75 with acute or convalescent COVID-19. The nucleotide sequence reads as follows: TGCGCCAGCAGCTTGGAACTAGCGGACTACAATGAGCAGTTCTTC. It codes for CASSLELADYNEQFF.